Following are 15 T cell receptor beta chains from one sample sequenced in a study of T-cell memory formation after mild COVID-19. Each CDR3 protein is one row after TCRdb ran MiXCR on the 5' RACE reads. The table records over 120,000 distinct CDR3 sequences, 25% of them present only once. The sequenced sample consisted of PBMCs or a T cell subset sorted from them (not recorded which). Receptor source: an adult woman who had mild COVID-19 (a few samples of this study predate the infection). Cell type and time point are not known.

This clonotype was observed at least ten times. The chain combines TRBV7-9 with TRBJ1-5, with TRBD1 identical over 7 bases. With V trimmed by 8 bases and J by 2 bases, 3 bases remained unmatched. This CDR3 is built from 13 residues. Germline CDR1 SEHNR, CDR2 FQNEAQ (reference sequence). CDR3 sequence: CASGTGGNQPQHF. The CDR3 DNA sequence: TGTGCCAGCGGAACAGGGGGCAATCAGCCCCAGCATTTT.

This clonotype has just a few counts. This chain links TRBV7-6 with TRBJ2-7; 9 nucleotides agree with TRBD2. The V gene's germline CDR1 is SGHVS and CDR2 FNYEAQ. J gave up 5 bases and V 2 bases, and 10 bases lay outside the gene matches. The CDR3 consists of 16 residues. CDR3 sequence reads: CASSLFVAGDGHEQYF. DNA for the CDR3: TGTGCCAGCAGCTTATTCGTAGCGGGGGATGGACACGAGCAGTACTTC. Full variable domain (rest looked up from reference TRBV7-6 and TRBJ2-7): GAGVSQSPRYKVTKRGQDVALRCDPISGHVSLYWYRQALGQGPEFLTYFNYEAQQDKSGLPNDRFSAERPEGSISTLTIQRTEQRDSAMYRCASSLFVAGDGHEQYFGPGTRLTVT.

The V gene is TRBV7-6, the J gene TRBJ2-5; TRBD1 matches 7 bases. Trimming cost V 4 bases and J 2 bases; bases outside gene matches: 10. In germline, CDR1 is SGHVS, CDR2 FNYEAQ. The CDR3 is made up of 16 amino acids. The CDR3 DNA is TGTGCCAGCAGCTCAGAGGACAGGTGGGCGCAAGAGACCCAGTACTTC. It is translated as CASSSEDRWAQETQYF.

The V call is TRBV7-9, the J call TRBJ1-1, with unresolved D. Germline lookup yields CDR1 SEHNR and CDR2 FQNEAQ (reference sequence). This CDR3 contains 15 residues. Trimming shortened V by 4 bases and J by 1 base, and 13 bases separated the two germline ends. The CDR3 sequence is CASSSTGGGNTEAFF. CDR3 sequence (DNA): TGTGCCAGCAGCTCCACGGGCGGAGGGAACACTGAAGCTTTCTTT.

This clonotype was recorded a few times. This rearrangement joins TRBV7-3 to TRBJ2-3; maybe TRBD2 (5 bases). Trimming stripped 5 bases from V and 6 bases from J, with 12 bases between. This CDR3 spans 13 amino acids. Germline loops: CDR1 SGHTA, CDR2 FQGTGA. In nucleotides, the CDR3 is TGTGCCAGCAGCCCCGGCGGGCCGGATACGCAGTATTTT. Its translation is CASSPGGPDTQYF. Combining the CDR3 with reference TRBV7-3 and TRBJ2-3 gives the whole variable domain GAGVSQTPSNKVTEKGKYVELRCDPISGHTALYWYRQSLGQGPEFLIYFQGTGAADDSGLPNDRFFAVRPEGSVSTLKIQRTERGDSAVYLCASSPGGPDTQYFGPGTRLTVL.

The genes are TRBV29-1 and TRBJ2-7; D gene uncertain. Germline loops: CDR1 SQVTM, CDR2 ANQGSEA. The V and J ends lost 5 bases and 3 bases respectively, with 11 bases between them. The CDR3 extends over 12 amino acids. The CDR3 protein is CSVTLGYYEQYF. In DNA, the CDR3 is TGCAGCGTTACGCTCGGGTACTACGAGCAGTACTTC.

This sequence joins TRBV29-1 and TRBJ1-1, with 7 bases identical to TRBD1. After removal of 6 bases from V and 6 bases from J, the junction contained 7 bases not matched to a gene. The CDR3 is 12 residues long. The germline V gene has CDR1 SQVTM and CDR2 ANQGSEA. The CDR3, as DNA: TGCAGCGTCCTACAGGGGCACGCTGAAGCTTTCTTT. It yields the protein CSVLQGHAEAFF.

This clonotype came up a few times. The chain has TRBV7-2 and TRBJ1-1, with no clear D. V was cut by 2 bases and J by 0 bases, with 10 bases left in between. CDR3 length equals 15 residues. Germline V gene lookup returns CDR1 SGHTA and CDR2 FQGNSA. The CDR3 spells CASSLILAMNTEAFF. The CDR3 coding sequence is TGTGCCAGCAGCTTAATTCTGGCCATGAACACTGAAGCTTTCTTT.

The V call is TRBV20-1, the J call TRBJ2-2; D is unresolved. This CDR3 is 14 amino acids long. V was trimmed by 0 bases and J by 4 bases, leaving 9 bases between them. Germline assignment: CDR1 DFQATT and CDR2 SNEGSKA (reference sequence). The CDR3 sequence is CSARDLPVTGELFF. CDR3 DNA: TGCAGTGCTAGAGATCTCCCAGTCACCGGGGAGCTGTTTTTT.

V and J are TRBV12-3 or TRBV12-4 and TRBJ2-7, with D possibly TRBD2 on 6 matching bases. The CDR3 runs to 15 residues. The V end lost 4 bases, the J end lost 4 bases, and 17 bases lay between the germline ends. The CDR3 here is CASSWGGRQAYEQYF. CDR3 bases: TGTGCCAGCAGTTGGGGAGGCAGACAAGCGTACGAGCAGTACTTC.

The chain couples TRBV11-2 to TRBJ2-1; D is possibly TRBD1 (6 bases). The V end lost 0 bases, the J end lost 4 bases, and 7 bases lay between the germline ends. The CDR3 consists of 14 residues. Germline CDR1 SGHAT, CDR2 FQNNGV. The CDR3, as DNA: TGTGCCAGCAGCTTAGAACAGGGTTACAATGAGCAGTTCTTC. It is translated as CASSLEQGYNEQFF.

The CDR3 sequence is CASAGALDEAFF. DNA for the CDR3: TGTGCTAGCGCAGGGGCTTTGGATGAAGCTTTCTTT. This sequence joins TRBV18 and TRBJ1-1, with a weak D call TRBD1 (6 bases). The CDR3 is 12 residues long. Germline V gene sequence: CDR1 KGHSH, CDR2 LQKENI.

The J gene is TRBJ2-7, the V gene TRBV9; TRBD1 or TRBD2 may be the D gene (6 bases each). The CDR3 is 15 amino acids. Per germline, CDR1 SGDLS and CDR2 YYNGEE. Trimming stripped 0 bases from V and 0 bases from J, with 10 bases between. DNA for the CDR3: TGTGCCAGCAGCGTAGAAGGAGGGGGCTCCTACGAGCAGTACTTC. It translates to CASSVEGGGSYEQYF.

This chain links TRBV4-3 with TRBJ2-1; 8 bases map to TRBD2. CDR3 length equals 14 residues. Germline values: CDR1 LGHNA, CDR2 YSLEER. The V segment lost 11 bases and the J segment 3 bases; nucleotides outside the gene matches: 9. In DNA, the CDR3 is TGCGCCTCGGCAAAGCGGGAGAGCTACAATGAGCAGTTCTTC. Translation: CASAKRESYNEQFF.

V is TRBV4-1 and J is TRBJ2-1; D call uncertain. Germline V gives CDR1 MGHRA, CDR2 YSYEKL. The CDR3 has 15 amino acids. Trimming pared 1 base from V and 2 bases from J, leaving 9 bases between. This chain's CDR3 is CASSQAGYTYNEQFF. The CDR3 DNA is TGCGCCAGCAGCCAAGCGGGCTATACCTACAATGAGCAGTTCTTC.